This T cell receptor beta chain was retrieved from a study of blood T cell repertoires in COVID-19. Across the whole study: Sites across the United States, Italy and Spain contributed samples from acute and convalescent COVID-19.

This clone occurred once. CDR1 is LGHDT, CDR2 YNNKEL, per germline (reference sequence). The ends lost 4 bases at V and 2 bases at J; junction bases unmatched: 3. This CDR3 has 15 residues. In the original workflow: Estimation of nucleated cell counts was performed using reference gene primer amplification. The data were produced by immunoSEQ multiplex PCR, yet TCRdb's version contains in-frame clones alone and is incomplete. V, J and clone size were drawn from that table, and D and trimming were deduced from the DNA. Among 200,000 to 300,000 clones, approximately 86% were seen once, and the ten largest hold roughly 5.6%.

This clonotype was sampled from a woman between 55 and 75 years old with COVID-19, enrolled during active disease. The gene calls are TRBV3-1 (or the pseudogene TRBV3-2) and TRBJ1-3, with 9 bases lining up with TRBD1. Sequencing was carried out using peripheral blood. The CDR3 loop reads CASSPRTGAGNTIYF. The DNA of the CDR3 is TGTGCCAGCAGCCCCCGGACAGGGGCTGGAAACACCATATATTTT.